This passage covers 29 T cell receptor beta chains from one sample sequenced in a study of blood T cell repertoires in COVID-19. Data came from immunoSEQ multiplex PCR; TCRdb stores just in-frame clones and leaves some out. The sample lists approximately 170,000 clones, about 74% occurring once. The sample consisted of peripheral blood. Receptors were obtained from a woman older than 75 with acute or convalescent COVID-19.

This chain joins TRBV5-1 and TRBJ2-5; D unresolved. CDR1 is SGHRS, CDR2 YFSETQ, per germline. CDR3 length equals 14 residues. V was pared by 0 bases and J by 5 bases, with 11 bases between. CDR3 region: CASSLVGSGETQYF. The CDR3, as DNA: TGCGCCAGCAGCTTGGTCGGGTCCGGCGAGACCCAGTACTTC.

The V and J genes are TRBV10-1 and TRBJ1-1; 7 bases are a match to TRBD1. The trim removed 6 bases at V and 5 bases at J, leaving 3 bases unmatched. The CDR3 sequence is 12 residues long. CDR1 WNHNN and CDR2 SYGVQD come from the germline V gene (reference sequence). CDR3 bases: TGCGCCAGCAGGAGGGGGCGGACTGAAGCTTTCTTT. Encoded protein: CASRRGRTEAFF.

The chain links TRBV27 to TRBJ2-1; the D is unclear. The CDR3 length is 13 residues. The germline V gene encodes CDR1 MNHEY and CDR2 SMNVEV (reference sequence). Trimming shortened V by 5 bases and J by 7 bases, and 12 bases separated the two germline ends. CDR3 nucleotide sequence: TGTGCCAGCAGTACTACTCGGGTAAATGAGCAGTTCTTC. As protein: CASSTTRVNEQFF.

The CDR3 loop is CASSSTSGTPYEQYF. The CDR3 DNA reads TGTGCCAGCAGTTCTACTTCAGGAACCCCCTACGAGCAGTACTTC. The rearrangement joins TRBV5-5 to TRBJ2-7; no reliable D call. Germline-derived CDR1 and CDR2 are SGHKS and YYEKEE (reference sequence). This CDR3 spans 15 amino acids. V was trimmed by 5 bases and J by 2 bases, leaving 17 bases between them.

This chain links TRBV5-4 with TRBJ2-2; 15 bases are a match to TRBD2. The CDR3 consists of 17 residues. V shed 4 bases, J shed 6 bases, and the junction held 7 bases outside the gene matches. Germline V gene data show CDR1 as SGHNT and CDR2 as YYREEE (reference sequence). CDR3 DNA sequence: TGTGCCAGCAGCAGGACTAGCGGGAGGGCCGATCCCGGGGAGCTGTTTTTT. It yields the protein CASSRTSGRADPGELFF.

The chain has TRBV27 and TRBJ2-7, with TRBD2 matching 13 bases. This CDR3 is 15 amino acids long. CDR1 and CDR2 from the germline V gene are MNHEY and SMNVEV (reference sequence). J lost 5 bases, V lost 6 bases, and 7 bases had no gene match. This CDR3 reads CASSPGLAGLHEQYF. The CDR3 coding sequence is TGTGCCAGCAGCCCGGGACTAGCGGGACTCCACGAGCAGTACTTC.

This clone was seen at least ten times. This chain connects TRBV6-6 to TRBJ1-1; D ambiguous. Germline V lookup: CDR1 MNHNY, CDR2 SVGAGI (reference sequence). This CDR3 contains 12 residues. Trimming removed 5 bases at V and 0 bases at J, with 4 bases between. CDR3 nucleotides: TGTGCCAGCAGTAATATGAACACTGAAGCTTTCTTT. Protein sequence: CASSNMNTEAFF.

The gene calls are TRBV7-3 and TRBJ2-3, with TRBD2 matching over 9 bases. J lost 5 bases, V lost 0 bases, and 9 bases had no gene match. Germline V gene lookup returns CDR1 SGHTA and CDR2 FQGTGA. CDR3 size: 17 residues. The CDR3 DNA reads TGTGCCAGCAGCTTAACGGGCGGGAGGGCCGTGGGAGATACGCAGTATTTT. Residues: CASSLTGGRAVGDTQYF.

This clone was seen only once. The chain employs TRBV28 and TRBJ2-7, with a weak D call TRBD2 (5 bases). V was cut by 6 bases and J by 3 bases, with 6 bases left in between. The germline V gene encodes CDR1 MDHEN and CDR2 SYDVKM. This CDR3 comprises 11 residues. CDR3 DNA: TGTGCCAGCAGGGACTTCTACGAGCAGTACTTC. It encodes CASRDFYEQYF.

This clone has a single count. This chain joins TRBV7-9 and TRBJ2-7; a possible D gene is TRBD2 (5 bases). Between the trimmed V and J ends, which lost 0 bases and 5 bases, there was a span of 14 bases. The V gene's germline CDR1 is SEHNR and CDR2 FQNEAQ (reference sequence). This CDR3 has 15 residues. The CDR3 DNA reads TGTGCCAGCAGCTTAGCGGCAGCCTCCGGGGACGAGCAGTACTTC. Protein product: CASSLAAASGDEQYF.

This clone was picked up a small number of times. The V call is TRBV6-5, the J call TRBJ2-2; possible D gene TRBD1, 5 bases. Germline CDR1 reads MNHEY; CDR2 reads SVGAGI. V lost 6 bases, J lost 0 bases, and 11 bases lay in between. CDR3 length: 15 amino acids. This chain's CDR3 is CASRGQGSNTGELFF. The DNA of the CDR3 is TGTGCCAGCAGAGGTCAGGGATCGAACACCGGGGAGCTGTTTTTT.

This clone has a single count. The chain uses TRBV27 and TRBJ2-7; perhaps TRBD2 as D (5 bases). CDR3 length equals 15 residues. Looked up from germline, CDR1 is MNHEY and CDR2 is SMNVEV (reference sequence). The V gene lost 7 bases and the J gene lost 2 bases, with 18 bases spanning the gap. The CDR3 bases are TGTGCCAGCACCCCCCACGAGGGTCGCCCCTACGAGCAGTACTTC. Its protein product is CASTPHEGRPYEQYF.

Only a few counts were recorded for this clone. The J gene is TRBJ1-6, the V gene TRBV28; no definite D call. Germline V lookup: CDR1 MDHEN, CDR2 SYDVKM. CDR3 length equals 12 residues. The V gene lost 5 bases and the J gene lost 8 bases, with 7 bases spanning the gap. In DNA form, the CDR3 reads TGTGCCAGCAGTGGCAATGATTCACCCCTCCACTTT. Translating it yields CASSGNDSPLHF.

This clone was counted only a few times. The chain has TRBV10-1 and TRBJ2-7, with D perhaps TRBD1 (5 bases). Trimming shortened V by 2 bases and J by 2 bases, and 10 bases separated the two germline ends. CDR3 length equals 14 residues. CDR1 and CDR2 (germline): WNHNN, SYGVQD (reference sequence). The CDR3 reads CASSETGAPYEQYF. CDR3 nucleotide sequence: TGCGCCAGCAGTGAGACAGGTGCCCCCTACGAGCAGTACTTC.

The chain is built from TRBV9 and TRBJ2-5; 9 bases match TRBD2. The CDR3 runs 16 residues. The germline CDR1 and CDR2 sequences are SGDLS and YYNGEE. J gave up 0 bases and V 4 bases, and 7 bases lay outside the gene matches. The CDR3 region has the DNA TGTGCCAGCAGCTCGGGACTAGCAGACAACCAAGAGACCCAGTACTTC. Translation gives CASSSGLADNQETQYF.

The chain is built from TRBV3-1 (or the pseudogene TRBV3-2) and TRBJ1-2; 8 positions agree with TRBD1. Trimming took 10 bases from V and 5 from J; bases not matched to a gene: 6. Germline values: CDR1 LGHDT, CDR2 YNNKEL (reference sequence). The CDR3 length is 12 residues. Here the CDR3 DNA reads TGTGCCACCGGACAGGGAAATTATGGCTACACCTTC. It encodes CATGQGNYGYTF.

This chain joins TRBV19 and TRBJ1-5; 7 bases are shared with TRBD1. Germline values: CDR1 LNHDA, CDR2 SQIVND (reference sequence). CDR3 length: 14 residues. The junction had 6 bases not matched to a gene; V was cut back by 5 bases and J by 5 bases. CDR3 sequence: CASSDRQGDQPQHF. As DNA, the CDR3 is TGTGCCAGTAGTGACCGACAGGGAGATCAGCCCCAGCATTTT.

This rearrangement joins TRBV6-2 or TRBV6-3 to TRBJ2-4; 10 bases are a match to TRBD2. The ends lost 3 bases at V and 5 bases at J; junction bases unmatched: 7. The CDR3 sequence is 16 residues long. Germline V gene sequence: CDR1 MNHEY, CDR2 SVGEGT. In DNA, the CDR3 is TGTGCCAGCAGTTATGCCGGGACTAGCGAACAAAACATTCAGTACTTC. This encodes CASSYAGTSEQNIQYF.

The chain couples TRBV12-5 to TRBJ2-1; no reliable D call. Germline CDR1 and CDR2: LGHNT and FRNRAP. CDR3 length: 13 residues. V was clipped by 1 base and J by 4 bases, with 5 bases between them. The CDR3 is CASGLAGYNEQFF. The CDR3 DNA follows: TGTGCTAGTGGTTTGGCGGGTTACAATGAGCAGTTCTTC.

The J gene is TRBJ1-4, the V gene TRBV7-2; no reliable D call. There are 13 residues in the CDR3. V was cut by 3 bases and J by 4 bases, with 6 bases left in between. Germline values: CDR1 SGHTA, CDR2 FQGNSA. The CDR3 DNA reads as TGTGCCAGCAGCTTCCAGATTAATGAAAAACTGTTTTTT. The encoded protein is CASSFQINEKLFF.

This clone was found a few times. This sequence joins TRBV28 and TRBJ1-5; 7 bases map to TRBD1. This CDR3 comprises 15 residues. The V gene's germline CDR1 is MDHEN and CDR2 SYDVKM. Unmatched junction bases numbered 14, after V lost 6 bases and J lost 9 bases. Here the CDR3 DNA reads TGTGCCAGCAGCCTATGGACAGGCAGCTTGGGGCCCCAGCATTTT. As protein: CASSLWTGSLGPQHF.

The chain recombines TRBV9 with TRBJ1-6; 8 nucleotides match TRBD1. This CDR3 has 16 residues. The V gene end was trimmed by 0 bases and the J gene end by 6 bases; junction bases not matched to a gene: 5. Looked up from germline, CDR1 is SGDLS and CDR2 is YYNGEE. The CDR3 is CASSVARDRGNSPLHF. In DNA, the CDR3 is TGTGCCAGCAGCGTAGCTCGAGACAGGGGTAATTCACCCCTCCACTTT.

There are a few counts of this clone. The J gene is TRBJ2-1, the V gene TRBV4-2; a weak D match, TRBD1 (6 bases). Looked up from germline, CDR1 is LGHNA and CDR2 is YNFKEQ. The CDR3 sequence is 16 residues long. V shed 3 bases and J shed 3 bases, with 15 bases lying between them. The CDR3 protein is CASSQAEDRYYNEQFF. For the CDR3, the DNA is TGTGCCAGCAGCCAGGCTGAGGACAGATACTACAATGAGCAGTTCTTC.

V is TRBV28 and J is TRBJ2-3, with 9 positions matching TRBD1. In germline, CDR1 is MDHEN, CDR2 SYDVKM. The CDR3 spans 15 residues. Trimming removed 6 bases from V and 2 bases from J; junction bases left unmatched: 6. The CDR3 protein is CASRYRGRDTDTQYF. CDR3 bases: TGTGCCAGCAGATACAGGGGGCGGGACACAGATACGCAGTATTTT.

The CDR3 loop reads CASSFSAGNSGYTF. The CDR3 nucleotides read TGTGCCAGCAGCTTTTCGGCAGGGAATTCTGGCTACACCTTC. V usage is TRBV5-8 and J usage is TRBJ1-2; the D gene is possibly TRBD1 (5 bases). The CDR3 loop spans 14 amino acids. Trimming cost V 2 bases and J 7 bases, with 15 bases left between them. CDR1 SGHTS and CDR2 YDEGEE come from the germline V gene.

This chain connects TRBV19 to TRBJ2-7; 7 nucleotides line up with TRBD1. The CDR3 is 14 amino acids. The germline V gene encodes CDR1 LNHDA and CDR2 SQIVND (reference sequence). The V and J ends lost 6 bases and 4 bases, in that order; junction bases with no gene match: 9. The CDR3 sequence: CASSHGTVQYEQYF. DNA for the CDR3: TGTGCCAGTAGCCACGGGACAGTTCAATACGAGCAGTACTTC.

The sample holds a few counts of this clone. The CDR3, as DNA: TGTGCCAGCAGTTCCGCTGACAGGTCGAGCTCCTACAATGAGCAGTTCTTC. It specifies CASSSADRSSSYNEQFF. The chain uses TRBV28 and TRBJ2-1, with D maybe TRBD1 (6 bases). CDR1 and CDR2 (germline): MDHEN, SYDVKM. V was trimmed by 4 bases and J by 0 bases, leaving 16 bases between them. CDR3 length: 17 amino acids. The variable domain in full, completed from reference TRBV28 and TRBJ2-1, reads DVKVTQSSRYLVKRTGEKVFLECVQDMDHENMFWYRQDPGLGLRLIYFSYDVKMKEKGDIPEGYSVSREKKERFSLILESASTNQTSMYLCASSSADRSSSYNEQFFGPGTRLTVL.

The CDR3 loop reads CASSQERAGTGNTIYF. CDR3 nucleotides: TGTGCCAGCAGCCAAGAAAGAGCGGGAACTGGAAACACCATATATTTT. V gene TRBV3-1 (or the pseudogene TRBV3-2) combines with J gene TRBJ1-3; D is unresolved. The germline V gene has CDR1 LGHDT and CDR2 YNNKEL (reference sequence). The V gene lost 0 bases and the J gene lost 2 bases, with 11 bases spanning the gap. CDR3 length: 16 residues.

The chain links TRBV18 to TRBJ2-7, with TRBD1 matching over 7 bases. CDR1 is KGHSH, CDR2 LQKENI, per germline. There are 16 residues in the CDR3. V dropped 6 bases and J dropped 2; count of bases not matched to a gene: 13. The CDR3 region is CASSLNGDSKAYEQYF. Written as DNA, the CDR3 is TGTGCCAGCTCCCTCAACGGGGACAGCAAGGCCTACGAGCAGTACTTC.